This T cell receptor (beta chain) comes out of a study of shared clonotypes between healthy human individuals. Across the study: Aged 18 to 49, the donors were a couple of women and a few men. A donor's plate count was three for CD4 naive and three for CD4 memory; CD8 naive had two and CD8 memory one.

Each replicate PCR on the sorted subsets used around 200 ng DNA (around 31,000 T cell genomes). TCRdb keeps only in-frame clones here, not all; method: immunoSEQ multiplex PCR. Of 1.6 million or so clones in the sample, less than 99% are singletons; the top ten hold 0.36%. Germline V gene lookup returns CDR1 GTSNPN and CDR2 SVGIG (reference sequence). The CDR3 has 12 amino acids. V was cut by 8 bases and J by 5 bases, with 14 bases left in between. Study-wide results and limits: A reduction in generation probabilities was seen for non-shared clonotypes relative to those shared by all four donors.

On this clone itself: Antigen: not known.

The chain has TRBV30 and TRBJ2-3; D is undetermined. The sequenced material came from naive CD4+ T cells sorted from blood. Subset in this sample: CD45RA+ positively selected. The sequence derives from a man aged 25-40 years in good health. This chain's CDR3 is CARRSTGDTQYF. The CDR3 DNA sequence: TGTGCCCGACGATCGACCGGAGATACGCAGTATTTT.